Presented here are 32 T cell receptor beta chains from one specimen sequenced in a study of blood T cell repertoires in COVID-19. Here immunoSEQ multiplex PCR was the method, and the copy in TCRdb shows in-frame clones only, minus some. The table records 150,000 to 200,000 clones, roughly four fifths of them present only once. Sequencing input: peripheral blood. Every receptor here comes from a man aged 40-50 years who had recovered from COVID-19.

The chain employs TRBV18 and TRBJ1-2; 7 bases are a match to TRBD1. This CDR3 contains 13 residues. The junction had 3 bases not matched to a gene; V was cut back by 2 bases and J by 6 bases. Germline V gene data show CDR1 as KGHSH and CDR2 as LQKENI. The chain's CDR3 is CASSPNDRDGYTF. The CDR3 DNA sequence: TGTGCCAGCTCACCAAACGACAGGGATGGCTACACCTTC.

The chain links TRBV5-1 to TRBJ2-3; 10 bases match TRBD2. The CDR3 extends over 18 amino acids. Germline CDR1 reads SGHRS; CDR2 reads YFSETQ. V lost 0 bases, J lost 6 bases, and 13 bases stayed unmatched. The DNA of the CDR3 is TGCGCCAGCAGCTTGGCCGCTTCTAGCGGGAGTGTGACCGATACGCAGTATTTT. Translated, it gives CASSLAASSGSVTDTQYF.

The chain carries TRBV7-6 and TRBJ2-7, with D possibly matching TRBD2 (6 bases). The V and J ends lost 1 base and 6 bases respectively, with 22 bases between them. CDR3 length equals 17 residues. Germline lookup yields CDR1 SGHVS and CDR2 FNYEAQ. CDR3 loop: CASSLVGRGLGDSEQYF. In DNA form, the CDR3 reads TGTGCCAGCAGCTTAGTGGGGCGGGGACTGGGCGATTCCGAGCAGTACTTC.

The chain joins TRBV19 to TRBJ2-3, with 7 bases fitting TRBD2. Trimming at V came to 7 bases and at J to 2 bases, leaving 3 bases not matched to a gene. This CDR3 has 13 residues. Germline values: CDR1 LNHDA, CDR2 SQIVND (reference sequence). Here the CDR3 reads CASKAGSTDTQYF. The CDR3 DNA sequence: TGTGCCAGTAAAGCGGGATCCACAGATACGCAGTATTTT. Combining the CDR3 with reference TRBV19 and TRBJ2-3 gives the whole variable domain DGGITQSPKYLFRKEGQNVTLSCEQNLNHDAMYWYRQDPGQGLRLIYYSQIVNDFQKGDIAEGYSVSREKKESFPLTVTSAQKNPTAFYLCASKAGSTDTQYFGPGTRLTVL.

The V call is TRBV2, the J call TRBJ1-3; D remains ambiguous. Trimming took off 1 base at V and 0 bases at J, with 10 bases between the two ends. CDR1 is SNHLY, CDR2 FYNNEI, per germline. The length of the CDR3 is 16 residues. For the CDR3, the DNA is TGTGCCAGCAGTGAAGGTCCCGGACTCTCTGGAAACACCATATATTTT. This sequence encodes CASSEGPGLSGNTIYF.

The chain employs TRBV21-1 and TRBJ2-3; no DNA check was done on the table's D call, TRBD2. TRBV21-1 is described as a pseudogene. This CDR3 comprises 16 residues. The CDR3 DNA reads as TGTGCCAGCAGCAAAGATCGAGCGGGGGGCACAGATACGCAGTATTTT. Protein: CASSKDRAGGTDTQYF.

J is TRBJ1-1 and V is TRBV18, with D perhaps TRBD1 (6 bases). The CDR3 is 15 amino acids. The ends were cut back, 2 bases at V and 1 base at J, with 11 bases in the middle. CDR1 and CDR2 from the germline V gene are KGHSH and LQKENI. The chain's CDR3 is CASSPSDRRNTEAFF. In DNA form, the CDR3 reads TGTGCCAGCTCACCAAGTGACAGGAGGAACACTGAAGCTTTCTTT.

The CDR3 DNA reads as TGTGCCAGCAGCTTCACAGGTCAAGGAAACATTCAGTACTTC. Protein sequence: CASSFTGQGNIQYF. This chain links TRBV7-2 with TRBJ2-4; possible D gene TRBD1, 5 bases. V lost 3 bases to trimming and J lost 6 bases, with 12 bases between them. This CDR3 has 14 residues. Germline values: CDR1 SGHTA, CDR2 FQGNSA.

The chain is built from TRBV28 and TRBJ1-3; D perhaps matches TRBD1 (5 bases). Trimming took 2 bases from V and 0 from J, leaving 8 bases between them. CDR1 and CDR2 (germline): MDHEN, SYDVKM. The CDR3 runs to 15 residues. The DNA for the CDR3 is TGTGCCAGCAGTTTAGGCCAGGGCTCTGGAAACACCATATATTTT. The encoded protein is CASSLGQGSGNTIYF.

The V gene is TRBV15, the J gene TRBJ2-3, with 10 bases matching TRBD2. V was clipped by 2 bases and J by 5 bases; unmatched bases: 4. The V gene's germline CDR1 is LNHNV and CDR2 YYDKDF (reference sequence). The CDR3 sequence is 15 residues long. DNA of the CDR3: TGTGCCACCAGCAGATGGGCTAGCGGGGGAGATACGCAGTATTTT. Its translation is CATSRWASGGDTQYF.

CDR3 in DNA: TGTGCCAGTAGTATAGATTGGGGACAGAACCATGGCTACACCTTC. This translates into CASSIDWGQNHGYTF. This chain uses TRBV19 with TRBJ1-2, with 7 bases identical to TRBD1. Trimming at V came to 0 bases and at J to 6 bases, leaving 7 bases not matched to a gene. CDR1 LNHDA and CDR2 SQIVND come from the germline V gene (reference sequence). This CDR3 has 15 residues. The complete variable domain, with remaining parts taken from reference TRBV19 and TRBJ1-2, reads DGGITQSPKYLFRKEGQNVTLSCEQNLNHDAMYWYRQDPGQGLRLIYYSQIVNDFQKGDIAEGYSVSREKKESFPLTVTSAQKNPTAFYLCASSIDWGQNHGYTFGSGTRLTVV.

V is TRBV30 and J is TRBJ1-4; perhaps TRBD1 as D (6 bases). Germline values: CDR1 GTSNPN, CDR2 SVGIG (reference sequence). Between the trimmed V and J ends, which lost 1 base and 6 bases, there was a span of 9 bases. The CDR3 has 13 residues. The CDR3 DNA follows: TGTGCCTGGAGTGGGGGGCGGTATGAAAAACTGTTTTTT. Its translation is CAWSGGRYEKLFF.

The chain recombines TRBV27 with TRBJ1-6, with 9 bases lining up with TRBD1. This CDR3 comprises 14 residues. Trimming cost V 7 bases and J 10 bases; bases outside gene matches: 8. Germline V gene sequence: CDR1 MNHEY, CDR2 SMNVEV (reference sequence). The DNA of the CDR3 is TGTGCCAGCAAAAAACAGGGGGCAAGATCACCCCTCCACTTT. This translates into CASKKQGARSPLHF.

The chain employs TRBV19 and TRBJ2-7; D remains ambiguous. The CDR3 covers 13 residues. Germline V gene lookup returns CDR1 LNHDA and CDR2 SQIVND (reference sequence). V was cut by 8 bases and J by 0 bases, with 11 bases left in between. CDR3 DNA sequence: TGTGCCAGTTCCCAGGCCAACTCCTACGAGCAGTACTTC. It specifies CASSQANSYEQYF. Full variable domain (missing parts from reference TRBV19 and TRBJ2-7): DGGITQSPKYLFRKEGQNVTLSCEQNLNHDAMYWYRQDPGQGLRLIYYSQIVNDFQKGDIAEGYSVSREKKESFPLTVTSAQKNPTAFYLCASSQANSYEQYFGPGTRLTVT.

The chain links TRBV7-9 to TRBJ2-5, with 13 bases lining up with TRBD2. The CDR3 is made up of 16 amino acids. CDR1 SEHNR and CDR2 FQNEAQ come from the germline V gene (reference sequence). V trimming: 6 bases; J trimming: 5 bases; junction bases outside the gene matches: 9. The CDR3 DNA reads TGTGCCAGCAGTCTTCGGACTAGCGGGGGTGGTGAGACCCAGTACTTC. Encoded protein: CASSLRTSGGGETQYF. The variable domain in full, with the rest retrieved from reference TRBV7-9 and TRBJ2-5, is DTGVSQNPRHKITKRGQNVTFRCDPISEHNRLYWYRQTLGQGPEFLTYFQNEAQLEKSRLLSDRFSAERPKGSFSTLEIQRTEQGDSAMYLCASSLRTSGGGETQYFGPGTRLLVL.

The chain is built from TRBV10-1 and TRBJ2-5; TRBD2 matches at 9 bases. Germline assignment: CDR1 WNHNN and CDR2 SYGVQD (reference sequence). The CDR3 has 17 residues. Unmatched junction bases numbered 8, after V lost 3 bases and J lost 0 bases. CDR3 region: CASSDQLGGRDQETQYF. In DNA, the CDR3 is TGCGCCAGCAGTGATCAGCTCGGCGGGAGGGACCAAGAGACCCAGTACTTC.

This clone has more than one count but fewer than ten. V and J are TRBV10-3 and TRBJ2-1; 8 bases map to TRBD1. Trimming cost V 6 bases and J 0 bases; bases outside gene matches: 4. Germline V gene sequence: CDR1 ENHRY, CDR2 SYGVKD. This CDR3 is 15 amino acids long. The CDR3 here is CAISPDRVSYNEQFF. CDR3 coding DNA: TGTGCCATCAGCCCGGACAGGGTCTCCTACAATGAGCAGTTCTTC.

This rearrangement joins TRBV5-1 to TRBJ2-7, with 7 bases matching TRBD2. Germline V gives CDR1 SGHRS, CDR2 YFSETQ. This CDR3 region has 14 residues. The junction had 5 bases not matched to a gene; V was cut back by 3 bases and J by 2 bases. As DNA, the CDR3 is TGCGCCAGCAGCTACGGCGGGGGTACCTACGAGCAGTACTTC. Translated, it gives CASSYGGGTYEQYF.

The chain carries TRBV5-4 and TRBJ2-3, with 8 positions matching TRBD1. With 5 bases clipped from V and 3 bases from J, the junction kept 8 bases outside the gene matches. This CDR3 contains 15 residues. The germline gives CDR1 SGHNT, CDR2 YYREEE (reference sequence). This CDR3 is CASSLGDRGTDTQYF. The CDR3 nucleotides are TGTGCCAGCAGTTTAGGAGACAGGGGAACAGATACGCAGTATTTT. Full variable domain (outside the CDR3, taken from reference TRBV5-4 and TRBJ2-3): ETGVTQSPTHLIKTRGQQVTLRCSSQSGHNTVSWYQQALGQGPQFIFQYYREEENGRGNFPPRFSGLQFPNYSSELNVNALELDDSALYLCASSLGDRGTDTQYFGPGTRLTVL.

The chain links TRBV9 to TRBJ2-7, with TRBD1 matching 8 bases. Germline CDR1 and CDR2: SGDLS and YYNGEE. This CDR3 has 15 residues. V lost 0 bases and J lost 2; bases outside the gene matches: 4. The CDR3 loop is CASSVGQGNTYEQYF. The CDR3 nucleotides read TGTGCCAGCAGCGTAGGACAGGGGAACACCTACGAGCAGTACTTC.

The chain carries TRBV10-3 and TRBJ2-2; 7 bases match TRBD1. V lost 5 bases, J lost 3 bases, and 6 bases stayed unmatched. CDR1 and CDR2 from the germline V gene are ENHRY and SYGVKD. The CDR3 loop spans 15 amino acids. The CDR3 coding sequence is TGTGCCATCAGTTTTACAGGGGCCCACACCGGGGAGCTGTTTTTT. Translated: CAISFTGAHTGELFF.

The chain combines TRBV11-2 with TRBJ1-1, with unresolved D. This CDR3 region has 15 residues. The germline V gene encodes CDR1 SGHAT and CDR2 FQNNGV. Trimming took 1 base from V and 1 from J, leaving 10 bases between them. The CDR3 DNA reads TGTGCCAGCAGCTTAGTAACAGTGAAGAACACTGAAGCTTTCTTT. Its translation: CASSLVTVKNTEAFF.

This sequence joins TRBV19 and TRBJ2-6; 12 bases map to TRBD2. CDR3 size: 18 residues. The V gene's germline CDR1 is LNHDA and CDR2 SQIVND (reference sequence). V dropped 4 bases and J dropped 4; count of bases not matched to a gene: 8. CDR3 region: CASSTLAGGDGGANVLTF. The CDR3 region has the DNA TGTGCCAGTAGTACTCTAGCGGGAGGGGACGGCGGGGCCAACGTCCTGACTTTC.

The chain has TRBV7-8 and TRBJ1-1; tentatively, D is TRBD1 (5 bases). The V gene lost 5 bases and the J gene lost 5 bases, with 18 bases spanning the gap. The germline V gene encodes CDR1 SGHVS and CDR2 FQNEAQ. The CDR3 is 15 residues long. The CDR3 loop is CASSPEGWEETEAFF. The CDR3 DNA is TGTGCCAGCAGCCCCGAGGGGTGGGAGGAGACTGAAGCTTTCTTT.

This clone was seen just once. This chain links TRBV19 with TRBJ2-5; D may be TRBD2 (10 bases). CDR1 and CDR2 (germline): LNHDA, SQIVND (reference sequence). The CDR3 totals 15 residues. Trimming took 9 bases from V and 5 from J, leaving 22 bases between them. The CDR3 sequence: CASSGGDRAGETQYF. In DNA form, the CDR3 reads TGTGCCAGCAGCGGGGGGGACAGGGCTGGGGAGACCCAGTACTTC.

The gene calls are TRBV4-3 and TRBJ2-2; D is undetermined. Per germline, CDR1 LGHNA and CDR2 YSLEER. The CDR3 covers 16 residues. The V gene lost 0 bases and the J gene lost 0 bases, with 8 bases spanning the gap. The CDR3 coding sequence is TGCGCCAGCAGCCAAGATGGGCCCGCGAACACCGGGGAGCTGTTTTTT. As protein: CASSQDGPANTGELFF.

V usage is TRBV4-1 and J usage is TRBJ2-1; 7 positions agree with TRBD2. V lost 0 bases and J lost 1; bases outside the gene matches: 12. The CDR3 consists of 19 residues. CDR1 is MGHRA, CDR2 YSYEKL, per germline. CDR3 region: CASSQDLFGLAASYNEQFF. The CDR3 coding sequence is TGCGCCAGCAGCCAAGATCTGTTCGGGCTAGCGGCTTCCTACAATGAGCAGTTCTTC.

The chain joins TRBV24-1 to TRBJ1-5; weak D call: TRBD1 (5 bases). This CDR3 contains 13 residues. Germline V gives CDR1 KGHDR, CDR2 SFDVKD. The germline V and J ends were trimmed by 8 bases and 4 bases, with 11 bases remaining between them. The DNA of the CDR3 is TGTGCCACCACCGGGGGGAATAATCAGCCCCAGCATTTT. It codes for CATTGGNNQPQHF.

The chain employs TRBV4-2 and TRBJ1-1; possibly TRBD1 for D (6 bases). This CDR3 has 15 amino acids. Per the germline V gene, CDR1 is LGHNA and CDR2 is YNFKEQ. Deletions cut 5 bases from V and 2 bases from J, with 15 bases between. The CDR3 spells CASSARGGSNTEAFF. CDR3 DNA: TGTGCCAGCAGCGCCAGGGGAGGGTCCAACACTGAAGCTTTCTTT.

This chain joins TRBV2 and TRBJ1-5; the D is unclear. The ends were cut back, 4 bases at V and 6 bases at J, with 16 bases in the middle. This CDR3 is built from 15 residues. CDR1 and CDR2 (germline): SNHLY, FYNNEI. This CDR3 reads CASSGTYRAGQPQHF. CDR3 in DNA: TGTGCCAGCAGTGGGACTTATCGAGCGGGTCAGCCCCAGCATTTT. Filled out from reference TRBV2 and TRBJ1-5, the complete variable domain reads EPEVTQTPSHQVTQMGQEVILRCVPISNHLYFYWYRQILGQKVEFLVSFYNNEISEKSEIFDDQFSVERPDGSNFTLKIRSTKLEDSAMYFCASSGTYRAGQPQHFGDGTRLSIL.

This clone has only a few counts. CDR3 amino acids: CASRPSLTSLNTGELFF. The CDR3 DNA sequence: TGTGCCAGCAGACCCAGCCTGACTAGTTTGAACACCGGGGAGCTGTTTTTT. The chain combines TRBV7-2 with TRBJ2-2; possibly TRBD2 for D (6 bases). Trimming cost V 6 bases and J 1 base, with 18 bases left between them. Germline V gives CDR1 SGHTA, CDR2 FQGNSA. The CDR3 sequence is 17 residues long.

The chain carries TRBV30 and TRBJ2-1; a weak D match, TRBD2 (7 bases). V lost 3 bases and J lost 9, with 18 bases in between. CDR1 and CDR2 (germline): GTSNPN, SVGIG (reference sequence). The CDR3 length is 14 residues. CDR3 sequence: CAWRYQAGAGEQFF. CDR3 nucleotides: TGTGCCTGGAGGTACCAGGCGGGGGCTGGTGAGCAGTTCTTC.